This T cell receptor beta chain came from a study of cytomegalovirus exposure and HLA in healthy donors (dated by TCRdb to the late 2010s). Background for the entire study: An earlier analysis of 587 of the donors reported over 250 Gb of sequence data and 95 million to 120 million unique TCR beta sequences obtained from approximately 180 million T cells. Approximately 300 gigabases of sequencing data and tens of millions of unique TCR sequences were included in an early release covering 550 to 800 HLA-typed donors. The genetic ancestry cluster associated with self-reported Caucasian donors included 80% to 90% of the roughly 410 genotyped donors. The study aimed to test whether signatures of past pathogen exposure could be identified by cataloging public T cell receptors. The T cell repertoires of around 670 subjects were profiled by immunosequencing and related to cytomegalovirus serostatus. Besides the first cohort of 666 subjects, a separate validation cohort made up of 120 different subjects was used. To predict cytomegalovirus infection status, the study brought together high-throughput TCR immunosequencing, statistical association of individual TCRs with disease status, and machine learning. In a later analysis, previously published TCR beta repertoires from 666 donors were re-analyzed and high-resolution HLA genotyping was added so that TCR occurrence patterns could be studied. In the later analysis, no new phenotypic data were used to find candidate immune exposures; instead, reliance was placed on TCR beta sequences and their occurrence across donors. In an earlier analysis of around 540 of the donors, high-throughput TCR beta sequencing was used to judge whether each TCR beta V gene segment behaved as functional or pseudogenic. Donor age, sex, ethnicity and CMV serostatus were collected together with the repertoire data. In a later genetic analysis, genome-wide SNP genotypes for about 65% of the 666 donors were used, and that subset was treated as a discovery cohort. All discovery cohort repertoires had been generated using a single sequencing platform. HLA typing covered class I and class II loci at four-digit resolution. The number of typed donors differed by locus: roughly 620-640 for A, B, C, DRB1 and DQB1; about 520 for DQA1; roughly 600 for DPA1; and about 450 for DPB1. Four to six DR-DQ haplotypes were handled as single units for association and clustering, since linkage in the cohort was strong. Among 398 genotyped donors of the cohort, an average of about 240,000 unique TCR beta nucleotide sequences were sequenced per donor, 15% to 20% of them non-productive.

The cohort consisted of 666 healthy bone marrow donors. Cohort members were all nominally healthy when sampled, although unrecorded immune exposures were likely present. The donor tested CMV seropositive and was one of the 289 seropositive cohort members. A peripheral blood sample was provided by each donor, and peripheral blood mononuclear cells were used for TCR beta sequencing. The Qiagen DNeasy Blood Extraction Kit was used to extract genomic DNA from the blood cell samples. What the study reported, not specific to this receptor: In a later analysis, the rate of TCR association differed among HLA loci, with DRB1 alleles having the most associated TCRs and HLA-C alleles having the fewest. Seventeen rarely observed V segments, including chromosome 9 orphons, were excluded from the earlier analysis of 550 to 700 of the donors because counts were too low. At a false discovery rate of 0.05, a later analysis linked roughly 17,000 TCR beta sequences to specific HLA alleles. According to a later analysis, parvovirus B19, influenza, CMV and Epstein-Barr virus appeared linked to several top co-occurrence clusters. A total of 150 or so TCR beta chains were listed by the study as associated with cytomegalovirus. Across donors, most TCR sequences were observed very rarely, whereas some public TCRs were present in many individuals. The classifier was reported to diagnose cytomegalovirus status with high specificity and sensitivity in both the original and validation cohorts. A further reported finding was that TCR beta sequences accurately predicted the HLA-A and HLA-B alleles for most subjects in the first cohort. For the cohort, immune exposure information was limited to CMV serostatus. Compared with equally common non-associated chains, HLA-associated TCR beta chains in a later analysis were more clonally expanded and had lower generation probabilities. HLA typing was unavailable for some donors at each locus, so association tests used only the typed subset. Some IMGT-functional V segments, including TRBV6-2 and TRBV6-3, could not be distinguished by the 87-base-pair reads and were therefore excluded. Only TCR beta chains were sequenced in this cohort, and the absence of alpha or paired-chain data limited detectable features. A group of highly shared sequence variants was considered likely to be a technical artifact of the sequencing pipeline. In vitro tests confirmed that a few of the cytomegalovirus-associated TCR beta chains recognize cytomegalovirus antigens. A later analysis found that most CMV-associated TCR beta chains appeared HLA-restricted, with HLA associations seemingly driven largely by CMV exposure. Roughly uniform sequencing depth across donors was assumed in presence/absence analyses, although this assumption may not hold. A later genetic analysis associated a missense DCLRE1C variant with V-gene and J-gene trimming of TCR beta chains, and an independent cohort replicated the association. A later genetic analysis reported fewer N-insertions in productive TCRs among donors in an Asian-associated ancestry cluster than the approximately 700-donor mean. In an earlier analysis of around 600 of the donors, most TCR beta V segments appeared in productive rearrangements about 87% or about 30% of the time, broadly matching IMGT annotations. When HLA alleles, especially DR and DQ, strongly co-occurred, attributing TCR associations to individual alleles was difficult. The authors suggested that the approach could potentially be extended to other disease states and immunological phenotypes. Correlated functional status among segregating V segments might reflect linkage disequilibrium, but an unknown experimental factor could not be ruled out.

This clone was found once. Which antigen it targets is not known. Base qualities are not provided; no much larger clone lies one nucleotide away. Libraries were made using the immunoSEQ multiplex PCR assay. A mixture of 60 forward primers for TCR Vbeta segments and 13 reverse primers for TCR Jbeta segments was used in the multiplex PCR. The CDR3 region of rearranged TCR beta genes was amplified from genomic DNA by a multiplex PCR assay. The amplified TCR beta libraries were sequenced on the Illumina HiSeq System as 87-base-pair reads. For the original study's pipeline: In a later analysis, some 80 million unique TCR beta chains were counted across the roughly 610 repertoires, and around 11 million of these chains were shared by at least two donors. To remove PCR and sequencing errors, raw reads were error-corrected and collapsed into unique sequences using a nearest-neighbor algorithm that merged closely related sequences. Alignment of CDR3 sequences to IMGT reference sequences was used to assign V, D and J gene segments. For a sequence to be retained, at least a six-nucleotide match to both a V gene segment and a J gene segment was required. A rearrangement was called productive if the CDR3 had no stop codons and remained in frame with V and J, and every other rearrangement was called non-productive. CDR3 was defined according to IMGT convention as the region running from the second conserved V-encoded cysteine to the conserved J-encoded phenylalanine. Sequences without an unambiguous match to a single V gene segment were excluded from the earlier analysis of approximately 560 of the donors. An earlier analysis of 450 to 650 of the donors called V segments functional above 56.7% productive rearrangements and segregating when the between-donor standard deviation exceeded 5%. A statistical classification framework was built to diagnose cytomegalovirus status from the catalog of TCR beta chain sequences. A later analysis assigned V and J genes by comparing TCR nucleotide sequences with IMGT/GENE-DB human TR gene sequences. A later analysis assigned CDR3 sequences and most-parsimonious VDJ recombination scenarios with the TCRdist pipeline. In a later analysis, every TCR beta chain was defined by the combination of its CDR3 amino acid sequence and its V-gene family, and reads without a unique V-gene family were dropped. In a later analysis, approximately 590 highly shared, low-generation-probability nucleotide sequences were removed to address suspected cross-contamination and a sequencing artifact. For each public chain, a later analysis derived a clonal expansion index from normalized ranks of inferred template counts within each repertoire. In a later analysis, generation probabilities were computed with a VDJ recombination model fitted to out-of-frame rearrangements, and the resulting probabilities were checked against IGoR. Hypergeometric tests were used in a later analysis to score TCR-TCR, TCR-HLA and TCR-CMV co-occurrence, with a repertoire-size bias correction applied to the TCR pairs. In a later analysis, false discovery rates were estimated by permuting HLA or CMV assignments 20 times. In a later analysis, co-occurring TCRs were grouped using DBSCAN, and TCRdist sequence similarity was added for clustering within HLA-allele-positive subsets. Co-occurrence clustering excluded repertoires with fewer than 30,000 or more than 120,000 public chains, plus five with anomalous nucleotide sharing. TCRdb took over this immuneACCESS table, retaining in-frame rearrangements with V and J assigned. Such tables are incomplete; in checked studies, under half of the missing clones stem from an unresolved V gene, and the remainder is unexplained. The DNA was the basis for D and trimming; V, J and clone size are from that table. The sample has 130,000 or so clones on record, 74% of them singletons. Jointly, the top ten make up around 6.6% of the sample.

V is pared back by 5 bases and J by 5 bases, with 6 bases lying between the germline termini. The CDR3 covers 11 residues, taking in both the cysteine and the phenylalanine. CDR3 DNA is the only sequence kept; it has 33 bases, read in frame from the first base. The germline V gene provides CDR1 MDHEN and CDR2 SYDVKM. The specimen was PBMCs. This clonotype was sampled from a man aged 40-49 years in good health and CMV-seropositive. Recombination joined TRBV28 with TRBJ1-2; no confident D gene assignment can be made. The CDR3 has the sequence CASSQRYGYTF. The DNA sequence is given as TGTGCCAGCAGTCAACGGTATGGCTACACCTTC.